A single sample is the source of the 10 T cell receptor beta chains below, sequenced in a study of CD8 T cells in Susac syndrome. Random hexamers primed reverse transcription of about 0.5 to 1 ug RNA. TCRdb reprocessed the immunoSEQ multiplex PCR reads with MiXCR, giving one entry per CDR3 protein. The sample yields roughly 140,000 distinct CDR3 sequences, over 95% seen once. The material sequenced was CD8+ T cells from PBMCs. These receptors all come from a human donor with multiple sclerosis.

V is TRBV4-1 and J is TRBJ1-1; TRBD1 aligns across 7 bases. Trimming took 3 bases from V and 10 from J; bases not matched to a gene: 2. Germline loops: CDR1 MGHRA, CDR2 YSYEKL. CDR3 length: 11 residues. This CDR3 reads CASSQGQRAFF. The CDR3 DNA reads as TGCGCCAGCAGCCAGGGACAGAGAGCTTTCTTT.

This CDR3 is CASSQAGANVLTF. As DNA, the CDR3 is TGTGCCAGCAGCCAAGCCGGGGCCAACGTCCTGACTTTC. The chain joins TRBV3-1 to TRBJ2-6; no firm D call. Germline V gene sequence: CDR1 LGHDT, CDR2 YNNKEL (reference sequence). The V end was cut by 1 base, the J end by 4 bases, with 2 bases between. The CDR3 is 13 residues long.

The V and J genes are TRBV12-3 or TRBV12-4 and TRBJ2-7; 7 nucleotides line up with TRBD1. The V segment lost 1 base and the J segment 9 bases; nucleotides outside the gene matches: 6. The CDR3 spans 13 residues. The CDR3 protein is CASSLGQGSGQYV. For the CDR3, the DNA is TGTGCCAGCAGTTTAGGACAGGGATCTGGGCAGTACGTC.

The rearrangement uses TRBV20-1 and TRBJ1-2; D gene uncertain. Germline V gene lookup returns CDR1 DFQATT and CDR2 SNEGSKA (reference sequence). Deletions cut 7 bases from V and 3 bases from J, with 15 bases between. This CDR3 has 13 residues. The CDR3 DNA follows: TGCAGTGTCCTGATTGAACGGGACTATGGCTACACCTTC. Translation: CSVLIERDYGYTF.

This chain uses TRBV13 with TRBJ2-3, with D possibly TRBD2 on 6 matching bases. The CDR3 consists of 16 residues. Germline V gene sequence: CDR1 PRHDT, CDR2 FYEKMQ (reference sequence). Trimming removed 4 bases at V and 6 bases at J, with 20 bases between. The CDR3 sequence: CASSSTRGSIGDTQYF. The CDR3 nucleotides read TGTGCCAGCAGCTCGACTAGAGGCTCAATTGGGGATACGCAGTATTTT.

This chain connects TRBV29-1 to TRBJ2-7; a weak D match, TRBD1 (5 bases). Germline V CDR1 and CDR2: SQVTM, ANQGSEA. V was pared by 3 bases and J by 3 bases, with 12 bases between. CDR3 size: 13 residues. The CDR3 protein is CSVEGPDSYEQYF. CDR3 DNA sequence: TGCAGCGTTGAGGGGCCCGACAGCTACGAGCAGTACTTC.

This clonotype has just one count. The V call is TRBV12-3 or TRBV12-4, the J call TRBJ2-5; D might be TRBD2 (5 bases). Trimming left V 5 bases short and J 5 bases short, with 9 bases between. The CDR3 loop spans 12 amino acids. The CDR3 sequence: CASSVSVETQYF. CDR3 DNA: TGTGCCAGCAGTGTTAGCGTGGAGACCCAGTACTTC.

The chain couples TRBV5-1 to TRBJ1-2; D is ambiguous. From germline, CDR1 is SGHRS and CDR2 YFSETQ. The CDR3 is made up of 13 amino acids. Deletions cut 3 bases from V and 3 bases from J, with 9 bases between. The CDR3 spells CASSSESHYGYTF. DNA for the CDR3: TGCGCCAGCAGCTCGGAGTCGCACTATGGCTACACCTTC. The full variable domain, rest sourced from reference TRBV5-1 and TRBJ1-2, is KAGVTQTPRYLIKTRGQQVTLSCSPISGHRSVSWYQQTPGQGLQFLFEYFSETQRNKGNFPGRFSGRQFSNSRSEMNVSTLELGDSALYLCASSSESHYGYTFGSGTRLTVV.

This sequence joins TRBV29-1 and TRBJ1-2; D unclear. This CDR3 has 14 amino acids. Germline V gene sequence: CDR1 SQVTM, CDR2 ANQGSEA. Trimming shortened V by 3 bases and J by 3 bases, and 14 bases separated the two germline ends. CDR3 in DNA: TGCAGCGTTGAGGAGCCGGGCGGTTACTATGGCTACACCTTC. Amino acids: CSVEEPGGYYGYTF.

The chain employs TRBV9 and TRBJ2-7; the D is unclear. V lost 0 bases to trimming and J lost 0 bases, with 7 bases between them. There are 14 residues in the CDR3. The germline V gene encodes CDR1 SGDLS and CDR2 YYNGEE. The CDR3: CASSVDLTSYEQYF. CDR3 nucleotides: TGTGCCAGCAGCGTAGACCTTACCTCCTACGAGCAGTACTTC.